The 27 T cell receptor beta chains below all came from one sample that was sequenced in a study of blood T cells in healthy people across ages. A second PCR of roughly 7 to 11 cycles used a sample-barcoded 5' primer and a J-beta primer mix. TCRdb re-analysed the 5' RACE reads in MiXCR, keeping a single row per CDR3 protein. The data show 2 million or so distinct CDR3 sequences, with 49% seen just once and less than 2.5% held by the top ten. Sequenced material: blood. The receptor source for this set is a woman in her forties in good health.

V and J are TRBV6-5 and TRBJ2-7, with 7 bases matching TRBD2. The end of the DNA aligns better with TRBJ2-5, so the J call may be wrong. Looked up from germline, CDR1 is MNHEY and CDR2 is SVGAGI. The CDR3 is made up of 15 amino acids. CDR3 sequence: CASSYSPGEGETQYF. The CDR3 bases are TGTGCCAGCAGTTACTCCCCGGGGGAGGGAGAGACCCAGTACTTC.

This clonotype was picked up many times. The chain uses TRBV29-1 and TRBJ2-7; D gene uncertain. The CDR3 contains 8 residues. Germline CDR1 and CDR2: SQVTM and ANQGSEA. V was clipped by 4 bases and J by 6 bases, with 1 base between them. The chain's CDR3 is CSVAEQYF. The CDR3 DNA sequence: TGCAGCGTTGCCGAGCAGTACTTC.

This sequence joins TRBV15 and TRBJ1-1, with unresolved D. With 1 base removed from V and 1 base from J, the gap between germline ends came to 4 bases. The CDR3 is made up of 13 amino acids. Germline V CDR1 and CDR2: LNHNV, YYDKDF (reference sequence). The CDR3 DNA sequence: TGTGCCACCAGCAGAGTTCAGAACACTGAAGCTTTCTTT. Translated: CATSRVQNTEAFF.

This clonotype was observed once. The J gene is TRBJ1-6, the V gene TRBV6-5; maybe TRBD1 (6 bases). Germline assignment: CDR1 MNHEY and CDR2 SVGAGI. V was pared by 2 bases and J by 7 bases, with 18 bases between. CDR3 length: 17 amino acids. The DNA of the CDR3 is TGTGCCAGCAGTTACAGCAGGGGCCCTTTCGAGAATTCACCCCTCCACTTT. This codes for CASSYSRGPFENSPLHF.

The chain recombines TRBV7-2 with TRBJ2-3; D gene uncertain. The germline V and J ends were trimmed by 0 bases and 3 bases, with 13 bases remaining between them. This CDR3 has 16 amino acids. Germline V CDR1 and CDR2: SGHTA, FQGNSA. DNA for the CDR3: TGTGCCAGCAGCTTAGCTCTAATTGGAGTAACAGATACGCAGTATTTT. Protein: CASSLALIGVTDTQYF.

The sample holds a few counts of this clonotype. The chain joins TRBV29-1 to TRBJ2-3; 8 bases are a match to TRBD2. In germline, CDR1 is SQVTM, CDR2 ANQGSEA. The CDR3 loop spans 14 amino acids. Unmatched junction bases numbered 11, after V lost 7 bases and J lost 5 bases. In nucleotides, the CDR3 is TGCAGCGCCCGGGAGGGACCGGCCGGAGATACGCAGTATTTT. It encodes CSAREGPAGDTQYF.

This clonotype has more than one count but fewer than ten. The CDR3 coding sequence is TGTGCCAGCAGTGAGGGCGGGGGCCATAGCTCCTACGAGCAGTACTTC. Protein: CASSEGGGHSSYEQYF. The chain is built from TRBV6-1 and TRBJ2-7; a possible D gene is TRBD2 (7 bases). Trimming removed 3 bases from V and 0 bases from J, with 15 bases in between. The CDR3 extends over 16 amino acids. Per the germline V gene, CDR1 is MNHNS and CDR2 is SASEGT.

The chain combines TRBV11-2 with TRBJ2-1; TRBD1 might be the D (6 bases). CDR3 length equals 15 residues. V was pared by 4 bases and J by 2 bases, with 12 bases between. Germline CDR1 SGHAT, CDR2 FQNNGV. In DNA form, the CDR3 reads TGTGCCAGCAGCTCCGGACAGAGCCCCTACAATGAGCAGTTCTTC. Its translation: CASSSGQSPYNEQFF.

This clonotype occurred a few times. V and J are TRBV20-1 and TRBJ2-3; D might be TRBD2 (5 bases). The V end lost 7 bases, the J end lost 0 bases, and 17 bases lay between the germline ends. Looked up from germline, CDR1 is DFQATT and CDR2 is SNEGSKA (reference sequence). The CDR3 runs to 15 residues. CDR3 protein: CSEWTGLSSTDTQYF. In nucleotides, the CDR3 is TGCAGTGAATGGACGGGGTTATCTAGCACAGATACGCAGTATTTT.

V usage is TRBV28 and J usage is TRBJ2-7, with D maybe TRBD1 (6 bases). Germline V CDR1 and CDR2: MDHEN, SYDVKM. Trimming took 2 bases from V and 3 from J, leaving 17 bases between them. The CDR3 spans 16 residues. CDR3 in amino acids: CASSLATGAGRYEQYF. DNA of the CDR3: TGTGCCAGCAGTTTAGCGACAGGAGCAGGCCGCTACGAGCAGTACTTC.

The chain carries TRBV25-1 and TRBJ2-6; tentatively, D is TRBD1 (6 bases). The germline CDR1 and CDR2 sequences are MGHDK and SYGVNS. Trimming removed 5 bases at V and 3 bases at J, with 14 bases between. The CDR3 is made up of 16 amino acids. This CDR3 is CASSPRTAHGANVLTF. Written as DNA, the CDR3 is TGTGCCAGCAGTCCAAGGACAGCGCATGGGGCCAACGTCCTGACTTTC.

V usage is TRBV20-1 and J usage is TRBJ2-3; 9 nucleotides agree with TRBD2. This CDR3 is 16 amino acids long. Per the germline V gene, CDR1 is DFQATT and CDR2 is SNEGSKA (reference sequence). The V and J ends lost 5 bases and 4 bases, in that order; junction bases with no gene match: 13. The CDR3 reads CSAPNWGRGGPDTQYF. The CDR3 region has the DNA TGCAGTGCTCCTAACTGGGGGCGGGGGGGCCCAGATACGCAGTATTTT.

This sequence joins TRBV4-3 and TRBJ2-6; TRBD2 is a possible D gene (6 bases). The CDR3 length is 16 residues. Between the trimmed V and J ends, which lost 0 bases and 3 bases, there was a span of 9 bases. Looked up from germline, CDR1 is LGHNA and CDR2 is YSLEER. The CDR3 region has the DNA TGCGCCAGCAGCCAAGATCGGGGGAATGGGGCCAACGTCCTGACTTTC. Its translation is CASSQDRGNGANVLTF.

The chain has TRBV6-6 and TRBJ2-7, with 7 bases matching TRBD1. The assigned J gene may be wrong: the sequence end matches TRBJ2-5 better. The germline V gene has CDR1 MNHNY and CDR2 SVGAGI (reference sequence). CDR3 length: 13 residues. CDR3 nucleotide sequence: TGTGCCAGCAGTCGGGACAGAATAGGGACCCAGTACTTC. Protein product: CASSRDRIGTQYF.

V usage is TRBV7-9 and J usage is TRBJ2-4, with 9 nucleotides matching TRBD1. TRBJ2-7 matches the DNA end more closely, so the J call is doubtful. CDR1 SEHNR and CDR2 FQNEAQ come from the germline V gene (reference sequence). This CDR3 region has 15 residues. CDR3 bases: TGTGCCAGCAGCAGGACCACGGGACAGGGAAGCGAGCAGTACTTC. This gives the protein CASSRTTGQGSEQYF.

This clonotype turned up a few times. CDR3 nucleotides: TGTGCCAGCAGCTTACTTTACACAGGGGAAGCTGGGGCCAACGTCCTGACTTTC. Translation: CASSLLYTGEAGANVLTF. The chain links TRBV11-2 to TRBJ2-6; 7 bases map to TRBD1. V dropped 2 bases and J dropped 2; count of bases not matched to a gene: 9. Germline CDR1 reads SGHAT; CDR2 reads FQNNGV. The CDR3 has 18 residues.

This clonotype was counted only a few times. The chain joins TRBV6-5 to TRBJ2-5, with D perhaps matching TRBD2 (6 bases). CDR3 length equals 17 residues. Germline CDR1 reads MNHEY; CDR2 reads SVGAGI. V was pared by 0 bases and J by 0 bases, with 14 bases between. CDR3 DNA sequence: TGTGCCAGCAGTTACTCGGTTGGTTGGGGGGACCAAGAGACCCAGTACTTC. This translates into CASSYSVGWGDQETQYF.

This sequence joins TRBV4-2 and TRBJ1-1; D uncertain. The CDR3 runs to 16 residues. Germline lookup yields CDR1 LGHNA and CDR2 YNFKEQ. Trimming shortened V by 3 bases and J by 11 bases, and 25 bases separated the two germline ends. The CDR3 DNA sequence: TGTGCCAGCAGCCAGTCAGACTGGGGAGGTCGTCGTGAGGCTTTCTTT. It specifies CASSQSDWGGRREAFF.

This clonotype was picked up a small number of times. This sequence joins TRBV5-1 and TRBJ2-7; 10 bases match TRBD2. The germline V gene has CDR1 SGHRS and CDR2 YFSETQ. The CDR3 has 14 residues. V trimming: 2 bases; J trimming: 6 bases; junction bases outside the gene matches: 5. CDR3 sequence reads: CASSLPSGGLEQYF. CDR3 DNA: TGCGCCAGCAGCTTACCTAGCGGGGGTCTCGAGCAGTACTTC.

As regards this clonotype: At one end, the junction sequence differs from germline, possibly due to a read error. The chain joins TRBV6-6 to TRBJ2-7; a weak D match, TRBD2 (7 bases). There are 13 residues in the CDR3. CDR1 is MNHNY and CDR2 is SVGAGI in the germline V gene (reference sequence). DNA for the CDR3: TGTGCCAGCACGGGGCCAGGGGACTACGGGCAGTACTTC. Protein: CASTGPGDYGQYF.

The V call is TRBV7-2, the J call TRBJ2-1, with 11 bases aligning to TRBD1. CDR1 and CDR2 (germline): SGHTA, FQGNSA. The CDR3 extends over 16 amino acids. V shed 1 base, J shed 9 bases, and the junction held 8 bases outside the gene matches. This chain's CDR3 is CASSLDLGTGGVEQFF. CDR3 coding DNA: TGTGCCAGCAGCTTAGACCTCGGGACAGGGGGAGTTGAGCAGTTCTTC.

The chain carries TRBV6-5 and TRBJ2-3, with 8 bases identical to TRBD1. The length of the CDR3 is 15 residues. V lost 2 bases and J lost 2; bases outside the gene matches: 3. Germline V CDR1 and CDR2: MNHEY, SVGAGI. CDR3 DNA sequence: TGTGCCAGCAGTTACGCGGACAGGGTCACAGATACGCAGTATTTT. It is translated as CASSYADRVTDTQYF.

V is TRBV20-1 and J is TRBJ2-3; 8 nucleotides agree with TRBD2. The V segment lost 4 bases and the J segment 3 bases; nucleotides outside the gene matches: 6. This CDR3 spans 14 amino acids. Germline assignment: CDR1 DFQATT and CDR2 SNEGSKA (reference sequence). The CDR3 DNA reads TGCAGTGCTACCGGGGGGGCCGGTACAGATACGCAGTATTTT. It is translated as CSATGGAGTDTQYF.

This clonotype has only one observation. V gene TRBV9 combines with J gene TRBJ1-2, with D unclear. Trimming removed 3 bases from V and 8 bases from J, with 14 bases in between. Germline values: CDR1 SGDLS, CDR2 YYNGEE. The CDR3 consists of 13 residues. In nucleotides, the CDR3 is TGTGCCAGCAGCGATCGGACCCCGTGGGGCTACACCTTC. Its translation is CASSDRTPWGYTF.

This clonotype was detected only a few times. This chain connects TRBV5-5 to TRBJ2-3; unclear D gene. This CDR3 region has 14 residues. Germline V gives CDR1 SGHKS, CDR2 YYEKEE (reference sequence). Trimming removed 4 bases from V and 6 bases from J, with 15 bases in between. This chain's CDR3 is CASSVEVGWDTQYF. The CDR3 DNA sequence: TGTGCCAGCAGCGTGGAAGTAGGATGGGATACGCAGTATTTT.

This clonotype has only a few counts. J is TRBJ1-2 and V is TRBV6-6; 7 bases align to TRBD1. The junction had 11 bases not matched to a gene; V was cut back by 6 bases and J by 4 bases. CDR3 size: 15 residues. Germline lookup yields CDR1 MNHNY and CDR2 SVGAGI (reference sequence). The CDR3 loop reads CASRDSGQKSYGYTF. The CDR3 DNA reads TGTGCCAGCAGGGACTCGGGACAGAAATCCTATGGCTACACCTTC.

This clonotype was observed a single time. V is TRBV7-9 and J is TRBJ1-4; the match to TRBD1 covers 7 bases. Germline loops: CDR1 SEHNR, CDR2 FQNEAQ (reference sequence). The V gene end was trimmed by 4 bases and the J gene end by 8 bases; junction bases not matched to a gene: 13. The CDR3 has 16 amino acids. Written as DNA, the CDR3 is TGTGCCAGCAGCTCATACGTGACAGGGCGGGGAGAAAAACTGTTTTTT. Translating it yields CASSSYVTGRGEKLFF. The full variable domain, in which reference TRBV7-9 and TRBJ1-4 provide the parts outside the CDR3, is DTGVSQNPRHKITKRGQNVTFRCDPISEHNRLYWYRQTLGQGPEFLTYFQNEAQLEKSRLLSDRFSAERPKGSFSTLEIQRTEQGDSAMYLCASSSYVTGRGEKLFFGSGTQLSVL.